This T cell receptor (beta chain) was obtained from a study of CD8+ T cells in alopecia areata (dated by TCRdb to about 2018). Looking at the study overall: The treated patients took part in an open-label pilot trial in which moderate-to-severe alopecia areata was treated with oral tofacitinib at 5 to 10 mg twice daily. Tofacitinib was given for 6 to 18 months, followed by 6 months of follow-up off drug to assess delayed response and recurrence. The study used high-throughput TCRbeta sequencing to examine T cell clonal expansion in alopecia areata, in both the C3H/HeJ mouse model and human patients. Scalp tissue and sorted CD4+ and CD8+ peripheral blood T cells from patchy and totalis/universalis alopecia areata patients and from healthy controls were covered by human TCRbeta sequencing. Biopsies were taken from tofacitinib-treated patients at baseline and at 4 and 24 weeks of treatment, and a later scalp biopsy was taken in several of the tofacitinib-treated patients. Scalp clonality was compared across normal scalp (n=4), patchy alopecia areata scalp (n=8), and alopecia totalis/universalis scalp (n=8). RNA was obtained with the PAXgene miRNA kit for fixed scalp, the miRNeasy kit for PBMCs, and the RNeasy kit for mouse skin. immunoSEQ multiplex PCR using 35 Vbeta forward primers and 13 Jbeta reverse primers was used to amplify TCRbeta CDR3 regions.

From its cysteine to its phenylalanine, the CDR3 spans 15 amino acids. Only the CDR3 DNA is retained, 45 bases long and in frame from the first base. V gives up 6 bases and J gives up 0 bases, and the segment between their germline ends measures 13 bases. The germline V gene yields SGDLS for CDR1 and YYNGEE for CDR2. Receptors were amplified or captured by the immunoSEQ multiplex PCR assay. For TCR sequencing, RNA was extracted from every sample and reverse transcribed into cDNA to serve as template. SuperScript III was used to make first-strand cDNA, primed with a 2:1 mix of oligo-dT and random hexamers. Amplification bias was assessed with a synthetic immune receptor repertoire, and residual bias was removed computationally. The source study handled its data this way. After raw reads were preprocessed to remove errors, the CDR3 was defined following IMGT conventions as running from the conserved cysteine to phenylalanine. Clonality was calculated as 1 minus Shannon entropy normalized by log2 of the number of productive unique TCRs. Scalp TCRbeta sequences were cross-referenced with sorted blood CD4 and CD8 repertoires so that the CD4 or CD8 identity of scalp clones could be inferred. The table was pulled from immuneACCESS by TCRdb, which kept in-frame rearrangements only. Such tables lose some clones; where checked, under half of the loss comes from unresolved V genes, and the rest has no known cause. V, J and clone size were drawn from that table, and D and trimming were deduced from the DNA. Within this sample are some 170,000 clones, with about 66% of them counted one time only. The top ten clones comprise 9.5% to 12% of the sample.

What the study reported, not specific to this receptor: Scalp TCR repertoire analysis is complicated because resident alphabeta T cells in normal human skin are also sequenced, whereas mouse skin is dominated by gammadelta T cells. TCR sequences shared between patients were less clear than in mice, possibly partly because of HLA diversity in the patient population. Higher clonality and more expanded CD8+ clones were observed in lesional scalp than in normal scalp, particularly in alopecia totalis/universalis, a finding suggestive of antigenic drive.

A few counts support this clone. The antigen it binds to is not known. Per-nucleotide qualities are absent, and no much larger clonotype sits a single base away. The time point label on this specimen signifies: baseline before oral tofacitinib. From alopecia areata patients, peripheral blood was collected along with lesional scalp punch biopsies. PBMCs were isolated by density centrifugation and stained for CD3, CD4 and CD8, and CD4+ and CD8+ T cells were sorted on a FACSAria. The sequences come from CD8+ T cells sorted from blood, collected at week 0. The source of this sequence is a human donor with alopecia areata. The chain was built from TRBV9 and TRBJ2-1; the D gene is unclear. The CDR3 protein sequence reads: CASTSVSSSYNEQFF. In nucleotide form, the sequence is TGTGCCAGCACGAGCGTGAGTAGCTCCTACAATGAGCAGTTCTTC.